This is a list of T cell receptor beta chains from one sample in a study of CD8 T cells in ankylosing spondylitis. TCRdb reprocessed the 5' RACE reads via MiXCR and lists one record per CDR3 protein. This sample has roughly 160,000 distinct CDR3 sequences, with around a tenth found just once. Material for sequencing was blood, either unsorted or a sorted T cell fraction (not recorded which). Every receptor here comes from a female donor with ankylosing spondylitis or in good health (not recorded which). Both conserved end residues are part of each CDR3.

v_call: TRBV20-1; cdr3_length: 12; cdr3_aa: CSGRLAGYEQYF
v_call: TRBV7-8; cdr3_length: 14; cdr3_aa: CASSSDRGNTEAFF
v_call: TRBV9; cdr3_length: 12; cdr3_aa: CASSRSGGEQFF
v_call: TRBV6-5; cdr3_length: 12; cdr3_aa: CASSYGGNEQFF
v_call: TRBV9; cdr3_length: 13; cdr3_aa: CASSVVTGYEQFF
v_call: TRBV29-1; cdr3_length: 14; cdr3_aa: CSVDTSGRQDEQFF
v_call: TRBV28; cdr3_length: 14; cdr3_aa: CASSLVEEGETQYF
v_call: TRBV12-3/TRBV12-4; cdr3_length: 14; cdr3_aa: CASGDSGARDTQYF
v_call: TRBV6-1; cdr3_length: 15; cdr3_aa: CASSELGGSTGELFF
v_call: TRBV19; cdr3_length: 12; cdr3_aa: CASSGGAYGYTF
v_call: TRBV12-3/TRBV12-4; cdr3_length: 13; cdr3_aa: CASRLGQGDSAFF
v_call: TRBV20-1; cdr3_length: 10; cdr3_aa: CSGLKGTQYF
v_call: TRBV16; cdr3_length: 17; cdr3_aa: CASTQGPGRSSYNEQFF
v_call: TRBV6-2/TRBV6-3; cdr3_length: 16; cdr3_aa: CASSLRQGSSYNEQFF
v_call: TRBV6-5; cdr3_length: 17; cdr3_aa: CASSYSPHRTIRETQYF
v_call: TRBV19; cdr3_length: 14; cdr3_aa: CASSTGQGAVGAFF
v_call: TRBV7-2; cdr3_length: 15; cdr3_aa: CASSSDSSGSYEQYF
v_call: TRBV20-1; cdr3_length: 11; cdr3_aa: CSAVQRDEQFF
v_call: TRBV7-9; cdr3_length: 11; cdr3_aa: CASSFDYGYTF
v_call: TRBV30; cdr3_length: 14; cdr3_aa: CAWSEGSWNTEAFF
v_call: TRBV11-2; cdr3_length: 12; cdr3_aa: CASSPPTNEQFF
v_call: TRBV3-1; cdr3_length: 14; cdr3_aa: CASRGGVGANEQFF
v_call: TRBV6-2/TRBV6-3; cdr3_length: 15; cdr3_aa: CASGGMEESYNEQFF
v_call: TRBV6-2/TRBV6-3; cdr3_length: 15; cdr3_aa: CASRTQGGAHNEQFF
v_call: TRBV7-2; cdr3_length: 11; cdr3_aa: CASSFSGEQFF
v_call: TRBV24-1; cdr3_length: 13; cdr3_aa: CATSDLGGDEAFF
v_call: TRBV12-3/TRBV12-4; cdr3_length: 17; cdr3_aa: CASSFGLAGGSYTEAFF
v_call: TRBV4-2; cdr3_length: 14; cdr3_aa: CASSQPETNTEAFF
v_call: TRBV9; cdr3_length: 14; cdr3_aa: CASGSGGVLATQYF
v_call: TRBV20-1; cdr3_length: 13; cdr3_aa: CSAREAGAGGYTF
v_call: TRBV29-1; cdr3_length: 15; cdr3_aa: CSVEGASGPYNEQFF
v_call: TRBV6-2/TRBV6-3; cdr3_length: 15; cdr3_aa: CASTPEAGDQETQYF
v_call: TRBV7-7; cdr3_length: 18; cdr3_aa: CASSPGRTGGPGTGELFF
v_call: TRBV5-5; cdr3_length: 13; cdr3_aa: CASSLGLTFEQYF
v_call: TRBV24-1; cdr3_length: 13; cdr3_aa: CATSAGTYNEQFF
v_call: TRBV7-9; cdr3_length: 14; cdr3_aa: CASSLGAGSDEQYF
v_call: TRBV7-9; cdr3_length: 13; cdr3_aa: CASSLAPGETQYF
v_call: TRBV7-9; cdr3_length: 15; cdr3_aa: CASSPQGGTNTEAFF
v_call: TRBV7-9; cdr3_length: 15; cdr3_aa: CASSKTSGVQETQYF
v_call: TRBV6-2/TRBV6-3; cdr3_length: 16; cdr3_aa: CASSPTGTSASYEQYF
v_call: TRBV18; cdr3_length: 18; cdr3_aa: CASSPGRYRTVFWDEQFF
v_call: TRBV3-1; cdr3_length: 12; cdr3_aa: CASSLGRQRQFF
v_call: TRBV7-9; cdr3_length: 17; cdr3_aa: CASSFQGERRTGETQYF
v_call: TRBV6-1; cdr3_length: 13; cdr3_aa: CASDREMNTEAFF
v_call: TRBV10-3; cdr3_length: 18; cdr3_aa: CAISLSGTSGVISYEQYF
v_call: TRBV6-1; cdr3_length: 13; cdr3_aa: CASSQTIGNEQFF
v_call: TRBV6-5; cdr3_length: 14; cdr3_aa: CASSLSRVDLGYTF
v_call: TRBV12-3/TRBV12-4; cdr3_length: 13; cdr3_aa: CASSFGGRGEQYF
v_call: TRBV5-1; cdr3_length: 16; cdr3_aa: CASSLKDSGSIDTQYF
v_call: TRBV7-9; cdr3_length: 14; cdr3_aa: CASSLVEGTGELFF
v_call: TRBV6-2/TRBV6-3; cdr3_length: 12; cdr3_aa: CASSYGQETQYF
v_call: TRBV19; cdr3_length: 14; cdr3_aa: CASSIVGGGTEAFF
v_call: TRBV11-3; cdr3_length: 14; cdr3_aa: CASSYQGDGNEQFF
v_call: TRBV5-5; cdr3_length: 16; cdr3_aa: CASSPGLEGDYNEQFF
v_call: TRBV6-2/TRBV6-3; cdr3_length: 16; cdr3_aa: CASSYSKRAPGYEQYF
v_call: TRBV5-4; cdr3_length: 15; cdr3_aa: CASRFGGAEAETQYF
v_call: TRBV7-2; cdr3_length: 15; cdr3_aa: CASSQDVTPAYEQYF
v_call: TRBV27; cdr3_length: 13; cdr3_aa: CASSTLQGWGYTF
v_call: TRBV4-1; cdr3_length: 16; cdr3_aa: CASSQGGRAINYGYTF
v_call: TRBV11-2; cdr3_length: 13; cdr3_aa: CASSSWSGETQYF